Listed below are T cell receptor beta chains from one sample, sequenced in a study of CD8+CD57+ T cells in acquired aplastic anemia. TCRdb re-called the reads through MiXCR, storing one row per CDR3 protein. The table shows 200,000 or so distinct CDR3 sequences, with 64% occurring only once. Sequenced input: sorted CD4+, CD8+, or CD8+CD57+ T cells (not recorded which) from PBMCs. The receptors were sampled from a human donor with severe aplastic anemia or a healthy control (not recorded which). Each CDR3 is given with its conserved first and last residue. The D gene is left open where the match is weak. The size entry is marked missing in some rows and otherwise reads once, few, many or a size class.

J | size | D | V | DNA | CDR3
TRBJ2-7 | NA | NA | TRBV6-5 | TGTGCCAGCACGGAGGGAAGAGCCTACGAGCAGTACTTC | CASTEGRAYEQYF
TRBJ1-2 | NA | TRBD1 | TRBV12-3/TRBV12-4 | TGTGCCAGCAACATCCTCTCCTCCGGGACAGGTGACGGCTACACCTTC | CASNILSSGTGDGYTF
TRBJ2-7 | NA | TRBD1 | TRBV5-1 | TGCGCCAGCAGCTTGGATTCAGGGGGCCTTGAGCAGTACTTC | CASSLDSGGLEQYF
TRBJ2-1 | many | TRBD2 | TRBV29-1 | TGCAGCGCCCGAGCGGGGATGGGGCAGTTCTTC | CSARAGMGQFF
TRBJ1-4 | once | NA | TRBV2 | TGTGCCAGCAGGGCGGGCCACACTGGGGAAAAACTGTTTTTT | CASRAGHTGEKLFF
TRBJ1-4 | NA | NA | TRBV20-1 | TGCAGTGCTAGACGGGCTGCAACTAATGAAAAACTGTTTTTT | CSARRAATNEKLFF
TRBJ2-5 | NA | NA | TRBV29-1 | TGCAGCTCCGGGCCCAGGGGCGGGCAAGAGACCCAGTACTTC | CSSGPRGGQETQYF
TRBJ2-5 | NA | NA | TRBV7-2 | TGTGCCAGCAGCTTAGACCCAGGGGGGCAAGAGACCCAGTACTTC | CASSLDPGGQETQYF
TRBJ2-5 | NA | TRBD1 | TRBV19 | TGTGCCAGTAGTATAGGGACAGGGGTGGACTTC | CASSIGTGVDF
TRBJ2-5 | NA | TRBD2 | TRBV7-7 | TGTGCTAGCAGCTTAGGTAGCGGGGGGAGAGAGACCCAGTACTTC | CASSLGSGGRETQYF
TRBJ2-1 | NA | TRBD2 | TRBV19 | TGTGCCAGTAGTATAGGGGGGACTAGCGCCATGGGTGAGCAGTTCTTC | CASSIGGTSAMGEQFF
TRBJ2-1 | NA | NA | TRBV7-3 | TGTGCCAGCAGCCCCGCGGGAAGGGGGCTAAGCTCCTACAATGAGCAGTTCTTC | CASSPAGRGLSSYNEQFF
TRBJ2-1 | few | TRBD2 | TRBV2 | TGTGCCAGCAGTGTTGTAGCGGGAGGTAATGAGCAGTTCTTC | CASSVVAGGNEQFF
TRBJ1-5 | NA | NA | TRBV10-3 | TGTGCCATCAGTGACGGAGGGGTTGGCAATCAGCCCCAGCATTTT | CAISDGGVGNQPQHF
TRBJ2-7 | NA | NA | TRBV9 | TGTGCCAGCAGCGTAGGGGGGGCAACTATTTACGAGCAGTACTTC | CASSVGGATIYEQYF